The 4 T cell receptor beta chains below all came from one sample that was sequenced in a study of cytomegalovirus exposure and HLA in healthy donors (dated 2017 in TCRdb). Libraries were built with the immunoSEQ multiplex PCR assay. The multiplex PCR relied on a mix of 60 forward primers for TCR Vbeta segments and 13 reverse primers for TCR Jbeta segments. The table was pulled from immuneACCESS by TCRdb, which kept in-frame rearrangements only. Such tables lose some clones; where checked, under half of the loss comes from unresolved V genes, and the rest has no known cause. The sample table shows 150,000 to 200,000 clones, and about four fifths are seen once. Jointly, the top ten make up around 8% of the sample. The sequencing input was PBMCs. The source of these receptors is a male donor in good health and CMV-seropositive.

V and J are TRBV28 and TRBJ2-5, with a weak D call TRBD1 (6 bases). CDR1 is MDHEN, CDR2 SYDVKM, per germline. CDR3 length: 15 amino acids. Trimming took 1 base from V and 0 from J, leaving 9 bases between them. The CDR3 here is CASSLFGQYQETQYF. The CDR3 coding sequence is TGTGCCAGCAGTTTATTCGGACAGTACCAAGAGACCCAGTACTTC.

This rearrangement joins TRBV6-5 to TRBJ2-5; D gene uncertain. The germline gives CDR1 MNHEY, CDR2 SVGAGI. Trimming removed 2 bases from V and 5 bases from J, with 3 bases in between. The length of the CDR3 is 11 residues. CDR3: CASSYEETQYF. As DNA, the CDR3 is TGTGCCAGCAGTTACGAGGAGACCCAGTACTTC.

V gene TRBV18 combines with J gene TRBJ1-2; perhaps TRBD1 as D (5 bases). Trimming removed 0 bases from V and 8 bases from J, with 13 bases in between. The CDR3 spans 14 residues. The germline gives CDR1 KGHSH, CDR2 LQKENI. The DNA of the CDR3 is TGTGCCAGCTCACCACCGGACATCAGTGGCGGCTACACCTTC. Its translation is CASSPPDISGGYTF. The variable domain in full, completed from reference TRBV18 and TRBJ1-2, reads NAGVMQNPRHLVRRRGQEARLRCSPMKGHSHVYWYRQLPEEGLKFMVYLQKENIIDESGMPKERFSAEFPKEGPSILRIQQVVRGDSAAYFCASSPPDISGGYTFGSGTRLTVV.

This clone was recorded a few times. The gene calls are TRBV7-2 and TRBJ2-7; a weak D match, TRBD2 (6 bases). The germline V gene encodes CDR1 SGHTA and CDR2 FQGNSA. This CDR3 region has 15 residues. Deletions cut 5 bases from V and 8 bases from J, with 22 bases between. CDR3 protein: CASSPGGTSHSQQYF. Written as DNA, the CDR3 is TGTGCCAGCAGCCCTGGCGGGACCTCCCACTCCCAGCAGTACTTC.